One sample yielded the 30 T cell receptor beta chains listed below, sequenced in a study of cytomegalovirus exposure and HLA in healthy donors. With 60 Vbeta and 13 Jbeta primers, the PCR was carried out. TCRdb keeps only in-frame clones here, not all; method: immunoSEQ multiplex PCR. This table has fewer than 200,000 clones, roughly a tenth appearing once. Sequencing was performed on PBMCs. All receptors come from a woman younger than 45 in good health and CMV-seropositive.

This clone was seen a handful of times. The chain couples TRBV30 to TRBJ1-2; TRBD1 matches at 7 bases. The trim removed 3 bases at V and 5 bases at J, leaving 9 bases unmatched. Germline lookup yields CDR1 GTSNPN and CDR2 SVGIG (reference sequence). The CDR3 is 14 residues long. CDR3 sequence: CAWRKGASLYGYTF. CDR3 DNA: TGTGCCTGGAGAAAGGGGGCGAGCCTTTATGGCTACACCTTC.

This clone came up a few times. This rearrangement joins TRBV25-1 to TRBJ1-5; tentative D call: TRBD1 (5 bases). The CDR3 totals 15 residues. V lost 5 bases and J lost 2, with 13 bases in between. The germline CDR1 and CDR2 sequences are MGHDK and SYGVNS. The CDR3 DNA reads TGTGCCAGCAGTCCGGGGGGATTGGGCAATCAGCCCCAGCATTTT. Translating gives CASSPGGLGNQPQHF.

A few counts support this clone. The chain carries TRBV7-2 and TRBJ1-5; 9 positions match TRBD1. The junction had 5 bases not matched to a gene; V was cut back by 8 bases and J by 6 bases. Germline V gene lookup returns CDR1 SGHTA and CDR2 FQGNSA. The CDR3 sequence is 13 residues long. The CDR3: CASSTGGGQPQHF. CDR3 DNA: TGTGCCAGCTCTACAGGGGGCGGTCAGCCCCAGCATTTT.

A few counts support this clone. V is TRBV6-6 and J is TRBJ2-1; 10 bases align to TRBD2. The V segment lost 4 bases and the J segment 4 bases; nucleotides outside the gene matches: 1. The germline CDR1 and CDR2 sequences are MNHNY and SVGAGI (reference sequence). The CDR3 has 14 amino acids. The CDR3 is CASSSSGGYNEQFF. The CDR3 DNA sequence: TGTGCCAGCAGTTCTAGCGGGGGTTACAATGAGCAGTTCTTC.

This clone has just a few counts. The chain recombines TRBV27 with TRBJ1-2; possibly TRBD1 for D (5 bases). Germline CDR1 is MNHEY and CDR2 is SMNVEV (reference sequence). CDR3 length equals 14 residues. V gave up 6 bases and J gave up 0 bases, with 11 bases separating them. CDR3 sequence: CASRSSGANYGYTF. As DNA, the CDR3 is TGTGCCAGCAGATCCTCGGGGGCTAACTATGGCTACACCTTC.

The rearrangement uses TRBV18 and TRBJ2-5; no reliable D call. Per germline, CDR1 KGHSH and CDR2 LQKENI. The CDR3 is 13 residues long. V lost 3 bases and J lost 2, with 7 bases in between. CDR3 nucleotides: TGTGCCAGCTCACCGAACAGTCAAGAGACCCAGTACTTC. Encoded protein: CASSPNSQETQYF.

The J gene is TRBJ2-3, the V gene TRBV6-1; D is unresolved. This CDR3 comprises 14 residues. Germline V gene sequence: CDR1 MNHNS, CDR2 SASEGT. V was clipped by 2 bases and J by 2 bases, with 8 bases between them. The CDR3 region has the DNA TGTGCCAGCAGTGAAAGCGAGTACACAGATACGCAGTATTTT. It codes for CASSESEYTDTQYF.

This clone appeared once. V gene TRBV6-5 combines with J gene TRBJ1-6, with 7 positions matching TRBD1. V shed 4 bases and J 8 bases; nucleotides not matched to a gene: 8. Germline lookup yields CDR1 MNHEY and CDR2 SVGAGI. There are 15 residues in the CDR3. CDR3 sequence reads: CASSWDSHGDSPLHF. The CDR3 region has the DNA TGTGCCAGCAGTTGGGACAGTCACGGTGATTCACCCCTCCACTTT.

This clone was counted a few times. The chain is built from TRBV7-9 and TRBJ2-1; perhaps TRBD2 as D (6 bases). V was trimmed by 0 bases and J by 9 bases, leaving 9 bases between them. The V gene's germline CDR1 is SEHNR and CDR2 FQNEAQ (reference sequence). This CDR3 is 13 amino acids long. CDR3 DNA: TGTGCCAGCAGCTTAGCGGGGCGGGGTGAGCAGTTCTTC. Translation gives CASSLAGRGEQFF.

This clone turned up a few times. CDR3 amino acids: CASSVISSGTYNEQFF. The CDR3 bases are TGTGCCAGCAGCGTAATCTCCAGCGGGACTTACAATGAGCAGTTCTTC. V usage is TRBV9 and J usage is TRBJ2-1; TRBD2 matches at 7 bases. This CDR3 is built from 16 residues. V dropped 1 base and J dropped 4; count of bases not matched to a gene: 8. The germline gives CDR1 SGDLS, CDR2 YYNGEE.

The chain uses TRBV19 and TRBJ2-7; 13 bases agree with TRBD2. CDR1 is LNHDA and CDR2 is SQIVND in the germline V gene (reference sequence). The V gene end was trimmed by 4 bases and the J gene end by 6 bases; junction bases not matched to a gene: 6. This CDR3 spans 15 amino acids. The CDR3 region has the DNA TGTGCCAGTAGTAGTCGGACTAGCGGGAGCACCGAGCAGTACTTC. This sequence encodes CASSSRTSGSTEQYF.

This clone occurred a few times. The gene calls are TRBV7-2 and TRBJ2-5; D is possibly TRBD1 (5 bases). The CDR3 covers 15 residues. Trimming removed 5 bases at V and 4 bases at J, with 17 bases between. CDR1 is SGHTA and CDR2 is FQGNSA in the germline V gene. The CDR3 is CASSLTSGIGETQYF. In DNA form, the CDR3 reads TGTGCCAGCAGCCTAACTTCAGGGATAGGAGAGACCCAGTACTTC.

The chain carries TRBV15 and TRBJ2-1; 9 positions agree with TRBD2. The CDR3 consists of 20 residues. Losses at the gene ends were 3 bases for V and 2 bases for J; bases not matched to a gene: 17. CDR1 is LNHNV, CDR2 YYDKDF, per germline (reference sequence). DNA of the CDR3: TGTGCCACCAGCAGTGGGCTGGTTGGGGTCGCGGGAGGGCCCTACAATGAGCAGTTCTTC. This gives the protein CATSSGLVGVAGGPYNEQFF.

This clone was picked up a small number of times. J is TRBJ1-2 and V is TRBV6-5, with 8 bases identical to TRBD1. This CDR3 is 15 amino acids long. After removal of 2 bases from V and 5 bases from J, the junction contained 7 bases not matched to a gene. Germline V gives CDR1 MNHEY, CDR2 SVGAGI. For the CDR3, the DNA is TGTGCCAGCAGTTACGGCTCCGGGACAGGTTATGGCTACACCTTC. Its translation is CASSYGSGTGYGYTF.

There are a few counts of this clone. V usage is TRBV5-1 and J usage is TRBJ2-5; 9 bases map to TRBD2. Trimming took 7 bases from V and 2 from J; bases not matched to a gene: 9. CDR3 length: 15 residues. Germline CDR1 is SGHRS and CDR2 is YFSETQ. The CDR3 region has the DNA TGCGCCAGCCAGCCTCAGACTAGCGGACAAGAGACCCAGTACTTC. Its protein product is CASQPQTSGQETQYF.

This clone has just a few counts. The chain joins TRBV7-8 to TRBJ2-5; 7 bases line up with TRBD1. This CDR3 comprises 17 residues. The germline V gene encodes CDR1 SGHVS and CDR2 FQNEAQ. V shed 1 base, J shed 5 bases, and the junction held 13 bases outside the gene matches. The CDR3 region has the DNA TGTGCCAGCAGCTTAGGACACAGGGGTTTGATTCCGGAGACCCAGTACTTC. Its translation is CASSLGHRGLIPETQYF.

This clone was seen a few times. The chain couples TRBV5-1 to TRBJ1-4, with a weak D call TRBD1 (5 bases). Germline CDR1 SGHRS, CDR2 YFSETQ. This CDR3 is built from 13 residues. Trimming removed 3 bases at V and 8 bases at J, with 11 bases between. CDR3 in amino acids: CASSWGEQEKLFF. CDR3 coding DNA: TGCGCCAGCAGCTGGGGGGAGCAAGAAAAACTGTTTTTT.

The V gene is TRBV19, the J gene TRBJ2-2; 10 bases are shared with TRBD2. Trimming removed 1 base from V and 6 bases from J; junction bases left unmatched: 5. This CDR3 is built from 16 residues. The V gene's germline CDR1 is LNHDA and CDR2 SQIVND (reference sequence). Here the CDR3 DNA reads TGTGCCAGTAGTATAGCTAGCGGGAGTTTCGCCGGGGAGCTGTTTTTT. Translation: CASSIASGSFAGELFF.

A single count supports this clone. The chain combines TRBV6-1 with TRBJ2-3; D gene uncertain. V shed 3 bases and J shed 2 bases, with 9 bases lying between them. CDR3 length: 14 residues. Germline-derived CDR1 and CDR2 are MNHNS and SASEGT. In DNA, the CDR3 is TGTGCCAGCAGTGACCCCGTTTTCACAGATACGCAGTATTTT. Translation: CASSDPVFTDTQYF.

The V and J genes are TRBV5-4 and TRBJ1-4; 11 positions match TRBD1. The germline gives CDR1 SGHNT, CDR2 YYREEE (reference sequence). This CDR3 has 15 amino acids. The trim removed 4 bases at V and 6 bases at J, leaving 5 bases unmatched. CDR3 bases: TGTGCCAGCAGCCCCCGGGACAGGGGGGATGAAAAACTGTTTTTT. This encodes CASSPRDRGDEKLFF.

This chain links TRBV4-2 with TRBJ2-7; 9 bases match TRBD1. V trimming: 4 bases; J trimming: 3 bases; junction bases outside the gene matches: 7. This CDR3 contains 15 residues. Germline V gene sequence: CDR1 LGHNA, CDR2 YNFKEQ. CDR3 bases: TGTGCCAGCAGCCTCCCGGGACAGGGATACTACGAGCAGTACTTC. It encodes CASSLPGQGYYEQYF.

The rearrangement uses TRBV11-2 and TRBJ2-7; TRBD2 matches at 10 bases. V was pared by 5 bases and J by 2 bases, with 6 bases of the junction left unmatched. The CDR3 runs 15 residues. Germline V gives CDR1 SGHAT, CDR2 FQNNGV. The CDR3 spells CASSKGLAAPYEQYF. CDR3 nucleotides: TGTGCCAGCAGCAAAGGACTAGCGGCCCCCTACGAGCAGTACTTC.

This clone was seen only a few times. The junction departs from the called germline gene at one end, perhaps through a read error. The chain couples TRBV5-1 to TRBJ2-1, with TRBD1 identical over 8 bases. Germline V lookup: CDR1 SGHRS, CDR2 YFSETQ. The CDR3 spans 15 residues. The CDR3 nucleotides are TGTGCCAGCAGCTTGCTAGACAGGGGTGCCAATGAGCAGTTCTTC. As protein: CASSLLDRGANEQFF.

This clone appeared a few times. V usage is TRBV27 and J usage is TRBJ2-3; possible D gene TRBD1, 5 bases. V dropped 2 bases and J dropped 2 bases, with 11 bases sitting between them. This CDR3 contains 15 residues. The germline V gene has CDR1 MNHEY and CDR2 SMNVEV (reference sequence). DNA for the CDR3: TGTGCCAGCAGTTTAGAGGACACTTTCACAGATACGCAGTATTTT. Its translation is CASSLEDTFTDTQYF.

This chain links TRBV29-1 with TRBJ1-1, with D perhaps TRBD1 (6 bases). The CDR3 is 14 residues long. Germline loops: CDR1 SQVTM, CDR2 ANQGSEA. V was pared by 7 bases and J by 4 bases, with 19 bases between. The CDR3 spells CSGRNRAWGTEAFF. In DNA form, the CDR3 reads TGCAGCGGCCGAAACAGGGCTTGGGGCACTGAAGCTTTCTTT.

The chain uses TRBV5-1 and TRBJ2-4; D not resolved. The CDR3 extends over 13 amino acids. Trimming removed 2 bases at V and 8 bases at J, with 11 bases between. From germline, CDR1 is SGHRS and CDR2 YFSETQ. CDR3 sequence (DNA): TGCGCCAGCAGCTTCGCGGAGAAGGACATTCAGTACTTC. Protein sequence: CASSFAEKDIQYF.

The rearrangement links TRBV5-5 to TRBJ2-2; TRBD1 is a possible D gene (5 bases). The germline CDR1 and CDR2 sequences are SGHKS and YYEKEE (reference sequence). This CDR3 region has 14 residues. The ends were cut back, 1 base at V and 5 bases at J, with 9 bases in the middle. As DNA, the CDR3 is TGTGCCAGCAGCTTGCAAGGGGAAACCGGGGAGCTGTTTTTT. The encoded protein is CASSLQGETGELFF.

This chain uses TRBV6-5 with TRBJ2-7; TRBD1 agrees at 8 bases. Germline V CDR1 and CDR2: MNHEY, SVGAGI. Losses at the gene ends were 6 bases for V and 5 bases for J; bases not matched to a gene: 6. The CDR3 has 13 residues. CDR3 protein: CASRDMDRDEQYF. In nucleotides, the CDR3 is TGTGCCAGCAGAGATATGGACAGGGACGAGCAGTACTTC.

Only a few counts were recorded for this clone. The V call is TRBV19, the J call TRBJ2-1; TRBD2 matches 11 bases. CDR1 is LNHDA and CDR2 is SQIVND in the germline V gene (reference sequence). With V trimmed by 9 bases and J by 6 bases, 7 bases remained unmatched. The CDR3 covers 14 residues. DNA of the CDR3: TGTGCCAGCCAAACTAGCGGGAGTACCAATGAGCAGTTCTTC. Protein: CASQTSGSTNEQFF.

This chain links TRBV7-9 with TRBJ1-2; tentatively, D is TRBD1 (6 bases). Trimming pared 3 bases from V and 6 bases from J, leaving 20 bases between. The CDR3 runs 16 residues. Germline values: CDR1 SEHNR, CDR2 FQNEAQ (reference sequence). The CDR3 loop is CASSFGSQRGIDGYTF. CDR3 bases: TGTGCCAGCAGCTTTGGAAGTCAAAGGGGGATAGATGGCTACACCTTC.